This entry lists 10 T cell receptor beta chains sequenced from one sample in a study of identical twins. TCRdb ran MiXCR on the 5' RACE reads and lists one entry per CDR3 protein. The sample includes roughly 1.6 million distinct CDR3 sequences, 25% to 35% of them seen just once. The sequenced sample was cord blood. These receptors all come from a newborn girl in good health.

V is TRBV7-2 and J is TRBJ2-1; 14 bases fit TRBD2. This CDR3 region has 18 residues. The germline gives CDR1 SGHTA, CDR2 FQGNSA. The V segment lost 5 bases and the J segment 8 bases; nucleotides outside the gene matches: 14. The CDR3 loop is CASSPAGLAGGQGHEQFF. The DNA of the CDR3 is TGTGCCAGCAGCCCCGCCGGACTAGCGGGGGGCCAAGGCCATGAGCAGTTCTTC. The full variable domain, rest sourced from reference TRBV7-2 and TRBJ2-1, is GAGVSQSPSNKVTEKGKDVELRCDPISGHTALYWYRQSLGQGLEFLIYFQGNSAPDKSGLPSDRFSAERTGGSVSTLTIQRTQQEDSAVYLCASSPAGLAGGQGHEQFFGPGTRLTVL.

This sequence joins TRBV12-3 or TRBV12-4 and TRBJ2-3; D is possibly TRBD1 (5 bases). CDR3 length: 15 residues. Trimming left V 6 bases short and J 4 bases short, with 17 bases between. The CDR3 DNA is TGTGCCAGCAGGAGAGTCGGTAGGGGCCCAGATACGCAGTATTTT. Protein: CASRRVGRGPDTQYF.

The chain is built from TRBV29-1 and TRBJ2-2, with 7 positions matching TRBD2. Germline values: CDR1 SQVTM, CDR2 ANQGSEA. After removal of 7 bases from V and 4 bases from J, the junction contained 6 bases not matched to a gene. CDR3 size: 13 residues. CDR3: CSARTRATGELFF. The CDR3 DNA sequence: TGCAGCGCAAGGACTAGAGCCACCGGGGAGCTGTTTTTT.

The rearrangement joins TRBV6-5 to TRBJ2-7; D possibly corresponds to TRBD1 (6 bases). Germline assignment: CDR1 MNHEY and CDR2 SVGAGI. The CDR3 is 16 amino acids. Trimming shortened V by 5 bases and J by 7 bases, and 24 bases separated the two germline ends. The CDR3 DNA is TGTGCCAGCAGTCTGCGTCCGGGACATTCCTACAATGAGCAGTACTTC. Amino acids: CASSLRPGHSYNEQYF.

In this sample, this clonotype turned up a few times. This rearrangement joins TRBV7-2 to TRBJ2-3; 8 positions agree with TRBD1. The V and J ends lost 4 bases and 3 bases, in that order; junction bases with no gene match: 6. CDR1 is SGHTA, CDR2 FQGNSA, per germline. This CDR3 has 15 residues. CDR3 protein: CASSSVRGQTDTQYF. Written as DNA, the CDR3 is TGTGCCAGCAGCTCAGTCAGGGGGCAGACAGATACGCAGTATTTT.

The CDR3 DNA is TGTGCCATCAGTGAGAGGGCACAACCAACCTACGAGCAGTACTTC. Translation: CAISERAQPTYEQYF. This rearrangement joins TRBV10-3 to TRBJ2-7; D remains ambiguous. Germline values: CDR1 ENHRY, CDR2 SYGVKD. V was trimmed by 2 bases and J by 2 bases, leaving 13 bases between them. CDR3 size: 15 residues.

Only a few counts were recorded for this clonotype. The rearrangement links TRBV6-5 to TRBJ1-2; 10 bases align to TRBD1. The germline CDR1 and CDR2 sequences are MNHEY and SVGAGI. The trim removed 7 bases at V and 2 bases at J, leaving 10 bases unmatched. The CDR3 runs to 16 residues. The CDR3 sequence is CASTRQGARGNYGYTF. CDR3 in DNA: TGTGCCAGCACCCGACAGGGGGCCCGGGGAAACTATGGCTACACCTTC.

This clonotype was counted ten times or more. The J gene is TRBJ2-4, the V gene TRBV29-1; 9 nucleotides align to TRBD1. Germline CDR1 reads SQVTM; CDR2 reads ANQGSEA. The CDR3 extends over 17 amino acids. The V and J ends lost 4 bases and 3 bases, in that order; junction bases with no gene match: 13. For the CDR3, the DNA is TGCAGCGTTGGAGGTCCTAACAGGGGGCAGGTCAAAAACATTCAGTACTTC. Its translation is CSVGGPNRGQVKNIQYF.

CDR3 in DNA: TGTGCCAGCAGTCCTTCGACAGGGGGCAACGGGGAGCTGTTTTTT. As protein: CASSPSTGGNGELFF. This rearrangement joins TRBV12-3 or TRBV12-4 to TRBJ2-2; 10 positions match TRBD1. J gave up 7 bases and V 5 bases, and 7 bases lay outside the gene matches. This CDR3 contains 15 residues.

The chain recombines TRBV5-1 with TRBJ2-5, with a weak D call TRBD1 (5 bases). This CDR3 region has 13 residues. Trimming stripped 6 bases from V and 2 bases from J, with 11 bases between. Germline V gene sequence: CDR1 SGHRS, CDR2 YFSETQ. The CDR3 loop is CASNTGPQETQYF. CDR3 DNA sequence: TGCGCCAGCAACACAGGACCGCAAGAGACCCAGTACTTC.